Listed here is a single T cell receptor beta chain. The sample comes from a study of blood T cell repertoires in COVID-19. Profiled with immunoSEQ multiplex PCR; TCRdb holds only in-frame clones, not every one. The table lists 250,000 to 300,000 clones, approximately 91% of them singletons. This CDR3 region has 16 residues. V shed 5 bases and J 4 bases; nucleotides not matched to a gene: 11. CDR1 is SEHNR and CDR2 is FQNEAQ in the germline V gene (reference sequence). The source is a human donor in a cohort exposed to, infected with or recovered from COVID-19 (not recorded which). The donor label of this sample is uncertain. V usage is TRBV7-9 and J usage is TRBJ2-1; 7 bases are a match to TRBD2. Sequencing was done on a sample of PBMCs or T cells enriched from blood (not recorded which). This chain's CDR3 is CASSRVLAGDYNEQFF. In DNA, the CDR3 is TGTGCCAGCAGCCGCGTCTTGGCGGGGGATTACAATGAGCAGTTCTTC.